These 2 T cell receptor beta chains were sequenced from one sample in a study of technical replicates of blood from several donors. Using immunoSEQ multiplex PCR, the repertoire was profiled, and TCRdb retains in-frame clones only, with some absent. This sample yields 56,000 or so clones, of which 90% to 95% are seen a single time; about 3% belongs to the top ten. Sequencing was done on a sample of PBMCs. The source is a human donor in good health. Some clones in this sample may be carry-over from other donors' samples.

The genes are TRBV9 and TRBJ2-7; D remains ambiguous. This CDR3 contains 14 residues. From germline, CDR1 is SGDLS and CDR2 YYNGEE. V was cut by 0 bases and J by 2 bases, with 9 bases left in between. This CDR3 is CASSVGTYPYEQYF. The CDR3 coding sequence is TGTGCCAGCAGCGTAGGCACTTACCCCTACGAGCAGTACTTC.

Written as DNA, the CDR3 is TGTGCCAGCAGCCTACGAGCCCTCTCTTTCTTAGCAGATACGCAGTATTTT. Amino acids: CASSLRALSFLADTQYF. The chain is built from TRBV7-9 and TRBJ2-3; D gene unclear. Between the trimmed V and J ends, which lost 5 bases and 4 bases, there was a span of 22 bases. CDR3 length: 17 residues. Germline CDR1 reads SEHNR; CDR2 reads FQNEAQ (reference sequence).